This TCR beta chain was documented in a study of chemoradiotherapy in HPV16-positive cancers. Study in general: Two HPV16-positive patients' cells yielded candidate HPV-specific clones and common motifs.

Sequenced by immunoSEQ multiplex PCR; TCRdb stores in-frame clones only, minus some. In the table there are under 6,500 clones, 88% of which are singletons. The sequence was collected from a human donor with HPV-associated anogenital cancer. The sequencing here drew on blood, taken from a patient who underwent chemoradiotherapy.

CDR3 in DNA: TGTGCCAGCAGCCTGCGACACTCTAATGAAAAACTGTTTTTT. It yields the protein CASSLRHSNEKLFF. The gene calls are TRBV5-6 and TRBJ1-4; D unresolved. The CDR3 is 14 residues long. CDR1 and CDR2 from the germline V gene are SGHDT and YYEEEE. The V gene lost 4 bases and the J gene lost 3 bases, with 10 bases spanning the gap.